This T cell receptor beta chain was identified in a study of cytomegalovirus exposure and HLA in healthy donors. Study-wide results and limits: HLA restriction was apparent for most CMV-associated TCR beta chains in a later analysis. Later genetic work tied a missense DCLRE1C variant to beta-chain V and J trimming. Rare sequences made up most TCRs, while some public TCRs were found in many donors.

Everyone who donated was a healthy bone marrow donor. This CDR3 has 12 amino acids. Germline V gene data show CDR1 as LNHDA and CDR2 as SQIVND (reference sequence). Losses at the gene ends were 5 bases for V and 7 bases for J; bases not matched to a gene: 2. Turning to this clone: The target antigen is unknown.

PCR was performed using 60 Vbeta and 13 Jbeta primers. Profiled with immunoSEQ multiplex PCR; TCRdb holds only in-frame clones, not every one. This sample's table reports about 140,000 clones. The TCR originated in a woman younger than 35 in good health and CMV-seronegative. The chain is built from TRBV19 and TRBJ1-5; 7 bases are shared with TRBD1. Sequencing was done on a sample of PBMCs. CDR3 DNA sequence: TGTGCCAGTAGTGCACAGGGGCAGCCCCAGCATTTT. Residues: CASSAQGQPQHF.